The 28 T cell receptor beta chains below were found in one sample sequenced in a study of post-analysis software for immune sequencing data. Study results and caveats: With TRBV5-6, TRBV5-1 and TRBV20-1 included, about five TRBV segments were more frequent in patients than in controls.

Prepared TCR beta cDNA libraries contained unique molecular identifiers. TCRdb reanalysed the PCR reads using MiXCR and keeps one entry per CDR3 protein. The table has hundreds of thousands of distinct CDR3 sequences, roughly three fifths seen once. No antigen has been identified for these receptors. Sample: blood. The receptors were sampled from a girl aged 2 to 10 with multiple sclerosis.

The chain couples TRBV12-3 or TRBV12-4 to TRBJ1-2, with D unclear. The CDR3 sequence is 13 residues long. The V and J ends lost 3 bases and 4 bases respectively, with 9 bases between them. The CDR3 reads CASSLGRAYGYTF. In nucleotides, the CDR3 is TGTGCCAGCAGTTTGGGAAGGGCCTATGGCTACACCTTC.

This sequence joins TRBV6-2 or TRBV6-3 and TRBJ1-1, with unresolved D. Looked up from germline, CDR1 is MNHEY and CDR2 is SVGEGT. V was trimmed by 5 bases and J by 7 bases, leaving 11 bases between them. The CDR3 covers 12 residues. CDR3 amino acids: CASSRASGEAFF. CDR3 coding DNA: TGTGCCAGCAGTCGGGCTTCGGGTGAAGCTTTCTTT.

The V call is TRBV5-1, the J call TRBJ2-1; 8 positions match TRBD1. In germline, CDR1 is SGHRS, CDR2 YFSETQ. This CDR3 spans 16 amino acids. The V and J ends lost 5 bases and 2 bases, in that order; junction bases with no gene match: 9. The CDR3 spells CASRSQGEGPYNEQFF. In DNA form, the CDR3 reads TGCGCCAGCAGGTCACAGGGGGAAGGCCCCTACAATGAGCAGTTCTTC.

V usage is TRBV7-2 and J usage is TRBJ2-2, with D perhaps matching TRBD2 (5 bases). Per germline, CDR1 SGHTA and CDR2 FQGNSA. V was clipped by 7 bases and J by 1 base, with 19 bases between them. CDR3 length: 17 amino acids. This chain's CDR3 is CASTHGRETQNTGELFF. The CDR3 DNA reads as TGTGCCAGCACCCATGGACGGGAAACCCAGAACACCGGGGAGCTGTTTTTT.

The chain employs TRBV2 and TRBJ1-2; TRBD1 might be the D (6 bases). The germline V and J ends were trimmed by 0 bases and 7 bases, with 15 bases remaining between them. Germline values: CDR1 SNHLY, CDR2 FYNNEI. The CDR3 loop spans 15 amino acids. The CDR3 DNA is TGTGCCAGCAGTGAAGCGACGCTTTGGACAGCTGGCTACACCTTC. Its translation is CASSEATLWTAGYTF.

This clonotype has only a few counts. This rearrangement joins TRBV12-3 or TRBV12-4 to TRBJ2-7; 10 positions match TRBD1. The trim removed 0 bases at V and 2 bases at J, leaving 1 base unmatched. The CDR3 totals 15 residues. CDR3 DNA: TGTGCCAGCAGTTTAGCCGGGACAGGGGCCTACGAGCAGTACTTC. The encoded protein is CASSLAGTGAYEQYF.

The rearrangement links TRBV7-3 to TRBJ2-3; 7 nucleotides agree with TRBD2. This CDR3 has 16 amino acids. Germline assignment: CDR1 SGHTA and CDR2 FQGTGA. The J segment lost 1 base and the V segment lost 2 bases, leaving 6 bases of the junction unmatched. The CDR3: CASSLLPSGGTDTQYF. The CDR3 DNA reads TGTGCCAGCAGCTTACTTCCTAGCGGAGGCACAGATACGCAGTATTTT.

The chain employs TRBV9 and TRBJ1-5, with a possible D match to TRBD1 (5 bases). The CDR3 has 14 amino acids. Germline lookup yields CDR1 SGDLS and CDR2 YYNGEE. V lost 0 bases to trimming and J lost 3 bases, with 7 bases between them. CDR3 amino acids: CASSVGGPNQPQHF. As DNA, the CDR3 is TGTGCCAGCAGCGTAGGGGGCCCCAATCAGCCCCAGCATTTT.

The V and J genes are TRBV27 and TRBJ2-1; D remains unclear. The germline V and J ends were trimmed by 0 bases and 5 bases, with 8 bases remaining between them. Per the germline V gene, CDR1 is MNHEY and CDR2 is SMNVEV (reference sequence). The CDR3 extends over 14 amino acids. CDR3 bases: TGTGCCAGCAGTTTATCCACAGAAAACAATGAGCAGTTCTTC. This sequence encodes CASSLSTENNEQFF.

The chain joins TRBV3-1 to TRBJ2-1; TRBD2 matches 8 bases. V lost 7 bases to trimming and J lost 2 bases; unmatched junction nucleotides: 4. This CDR3 region has 14 residues. CDR1 LGHDT and CDR2 YNNKEL come from the germline V gene (reference sequence). The CDR3 bases are TGTGCCAGCAACGGGAGGGGGACCTACAATGAGCAGTTCTTC. Protein sequence: CASNGRGTYNEQFF.

The chain couples TRBV7-2 to TRBJ1-2, with D unclear. V lost 1 base, J lost 4 bases, and 7 bases lay in between. This CDR3 is built from 13 residues. Germline CDR1 and CDR2: SGHTA and FQGNSA. The CDR3 DNA follows: TGTGCCAGCAGCTTAGGGTCGCTCTATGGCTACACCTTC. Translation: CASSLGSLYGYTF.

This chain links TRBV4-1 with TRBJ2-4; D is possibly TRBD2 (5 bases). The V gene's germline CDR1 is MGHRA and CDR2 YSYEKL. This CDR3 spans 18 amino acids. Trimming removed 3 bases at V and 0 bases at J, with 18 bases between. The chain's CDR3 is CASSHPTRGSLAKNIQYF. CDR3 in DNA: TGCGCCAGCAGCCATCCTACAAGAGGGTCCCTAGCCAAAAACATTCAGTACTTC.

The chain uses TRBV20-1 and TRBJ2-7, with D possibly being TRBD2 (5 bases). V was trimmed by 6 bases and J by 2 bases, leaving 14 bases between them. Germline V CDR1 and CDR2: DFQATT, SNEGSKA (reference sequence). The CDR3 extends over 13 amino acids. As DNA, the CDR3 is TGCAGTGCCGATCCGGACTGGCCCTACGAGCAGTACTTC. Translation gives CSADPDWPYEQYF.

The gene calls are TRBV7-9 and TRBJ2-5; D unclear. The CDR3 totals 17 residues. Trimming left V 1 base short and J 0 bases short, with 15 bases between. Germline CDR1 is SEHNR and CDR2 is FQNEAQ (reference sequence). CDR3 in amino acids: CASSLGTAPAHQETQYF. CDR3 DNA sequence: TGTGCCAGCAGCTTAGGTACAGCTCCTGCCCACCAAGAGACCCAGTACTTC.

The rearrangement links TRBV4-1 to TRBJ2-3; 10 bases agree with TRBD2. Trimming at V came to 1 base and at J to 5 bases, leaving 9 bases not matched to a gene. Germline assignment: CDR1 MGHRA and CDR2 YSYEKL. The CDR3 spans 17 residues. The CDR3 protein is CASSQAHLLAGVDTQYF. CDR3 nucleotide sequence: TGCGCCAGCAGCCAAGCCCATCTGCTAGCGGGAGTAGATACGCAGTATTTT.

This clonotype appeared a few times. This rearrangement joins TRBV11-2 to TRBJ1-2, with 8 nucleotides matching TRBD1. Per the germline V gene, CDR1 is SGHAT and CDR2 is FQNNGV. V was clipped by 1 base and J by 8 bases; unmatched bases: 6. This CDR3 has 14 amino acids. Written as DNA, the CDR3 is TGTGCCAGCAGCTTAGCCGTGACAGGGGACGGCTACACCTTC. Translation: CASSLAVTGDGYTF. The whole variable domain, remainder taken from reference TRBV11-2 and TRBJ1-2, is EAGVAQSPRYKIIEKRQSVAFWCNPISGHATLYWYQQILGQGPKLLIQFQNNGVVDDSQLPKDRFSAERLKGVDSTLKIQPAKLEDSAVYLCASSLAVTGDGYTFGSGTRLTVV.

The chain links TRBV7-2 to TRBJ2-7, with 8 bases identical to TRBD2. Germline V gene lookup returns CDR1 SGHTA and CDR2 FQGNSA. V dropped 3 bases and J dropped 3; count of bases not matched to a gene: 7. CDR3 length equals 15 residues. The CDR3 coding sequence is TGTGCCAGCAGCTTTCGCGGCGGGGGGAACTACGAGCAGTACTTC. It yields the protein CASSFRGGGNYEQYF.

This clonotype was counted only a few times. This sequence joins TRBV12-3 or TRBV12-4 and TRBJ2-1, with D perhaps being TRBD1 or TRBD2 (6 bases each). This CDR3 comprises 16 residues. V lost 7 bases and J 5 bases, leaving 21 bases between the germline ends. In nucleotides, the CDR3 is TGTGCCAGCAATCTGAGAGGGGGGCTTGGAAACAATGAGCAGTTCTTC. This gives the protein CASNLRGGLGNNEQFF.

The V call is TRBV5-1, the J call TRBJ2-5; D might be TRBD1 (6 bases). Trimming took 8 bases from V and 1 from J, leaving 21 bases between them. CDR1 and CDR2 (germline): SGHRS, YFSETQ. CDR3 size: 16 residues. The DNA for the CDR3 is TGCGCCAGTACCCCTGGGTCGGGACACATCCAAGAGACCCAGTACTTC. Its translation is CASTPGSGHIQETQYF.

This sequence joins TRBV20-1 and TRBJ2-5, with a tentative D call TRBD1 (6 bases). The germline gives CDR1 DFQATT, CDR2 SNEGSKA (reference sequence). CDR3 length equals 13 residues. The DNA of the CDR3 is TGCAGCATGCTAAGGGGGTACCAAGAGACCCAGTACTTC. Amino acid sequence: CSMLRGYQETQYF.

This clonotype was counted a few times. This chain joins TRBV29-1 and TRBJ2-3; D is ambiguous. In germline, CDR1 is SQVTM, CDR2 ANQGSEA. V shed 4 bases and J shed 2 bases, with 10 bases lying between them. CDR3 length: 13 amino acids. Here the CDR3 DNA reads TGCAGCGTTGTGGTAGCAGACACAGATACGCAGTATTTT. Its protein product is CSVVVADTDTQYF.

The rearrangement links TRBV20-1 to TRBJ1-2, with no clear D. Trimming removed 6 bases at V and 2 bases at J, with 10 bases between. Germline V gene sequence: CDR1 DFQATT, CDR2 SNEGSKA (reference sequence). The CDR3 sequence is 12 residues long. This CDR3 is CSATSGNYGYTF. The CDR3, as DNA: TGCAGTGCCACATCGGGGAACTATGGCTACACCTTC.

This clonotype showed up just once. The chain couples TRBV20-1 to TRBJ2-5; the match to TRBD2 covers 11 bases. The CDR3 length is 15 residues. CDR1 is DFQATT and CDR2 is SNEGSKA in the germline V gene (reference sequence). The ends lost 6 bases at V and 5 bases at J; junction bases unmatched: 11. DNA of the CDR3: TGCAGTGCCCAACGGGCTAGCGGGAGGTGGGAGACCCAGTACTTC. Its protein product is CSAQRASGRWETQYF.

The chain joins TRBV11-2 to TRBJ1-1, with 8 bases identical to TRBD1. The length of the CDR3 is 14 residues. The germline gives CDR1 SGHAT, CDR2 FQNNGV. The junction had 5 bases not matched to a gene; V was cut back by 4 bases and J by 4 bases. CDR3 loop: CASSYDRGPTEAFF. The CDR3 DNA sequence: TGTGCCAGCAGCTACGACAGGGGCCCCACTGAAGCTTTCTTT.

The genes are TRBV15 and TRBJ1-2, with D maybe TRBD1 (6 bases). The length of the CDR3 is 15 residues. Germline V gene sequence: CDR1 LNHNV, CDR2 YYDKDF (reference sequence). Trimming removed 7 bases from V and 5 bases from J, with 20 bases in between. CDR3 loop: CATTTTGKSGYGYTF. CDR3 nucleotide sequence: TGTGCCACCACCACCACAGGGAAGAGTGGGTATGGCTACACCTTC.

The V call is TRBV7-2, the J call TRBJ2-7; D not resolved. The CDR3 loop spans 14 amino acids. Trimming left V 3 bases short and J 0 bases short, with 9 bases between. The germline V gene has CDR1 SGHTA and CDR2 FQGNSA. CDR3 coding DNA: TGTGCCAGCAGCTTTGACGGAGACTCCTACGAGCAGTACTTC. Its protein product is CASSFDGDSYEQYF.

This clonotype was counted once. The V call is TRBV9, the J call TRBJ2-5, with D hard to call. CDR3 length equals 15 residues. V shed 0 bases and J shed 1 base, with 10 bases lying between them. Germline V lookup: CDR1 SGDLS, CDR2 YYNGEE. The CDR3 DNA sequence: TGTGCCAGCAGCGTAGAACTTGCAGGCCAAGAGACCCAGTACTTC. Its translation is CASSVELAGQETQYF.

The chain uses TRBV7-9 and TRBJ2-5; the match to TRBD1 covers 9 bases. The better agreement between TRBJ2-7 and the DNA end casts doubt on the J call. The CDR3 contains 15 residues. In germline, CDR1 is SEHNR, CDR2 FQNEAQ (reference sequence). CDR3 nucleotides: TGTGCCAGCAGCTCTGGACAGGGGCTAACCTACGAGCAGTACTTC. Its translation: CASSSGQGLTYEQYF.